The 21 T cell receptor beta chains listed next were all sequenced from one sample in a study of OX40 agonist ivuxolimab in advanced cancers. Libraries were prepared by immunoSEQ multiplex PCR; TCRdb keeps only in-frame clonotypes and omits some of them. The data hold about 110,000 clones, with about nine tenths observed a single time. The sample in question was CD4+ or CD8+ T cells sorted from blood, obtained in a trial of the OX40 agonist ivuxolimab. These receptor sequences come from an adult with an advanced solid tumor such as melanoma, head and neck, liver or kidney cancer.

The CDR3 reads CAWSTHSGNTIYF. In DNA, the CDR3 is TGTGCCTGGAGTACCCACTCTGGAAACACCATATATTTT. The gene calls are TRBV30 and TRBJ1-3; no clear D. The CDR3 totals 13 residues. The germline V gene has CDR1 GTSNPN and CDR2 SVGIG (reference sequence). V lost 2 bases and J lost 0, with 5 bases in between.

This chain uses TRBV11-3 with TRBJ2-1, with TRBD2 matching 15 bases. The CDR3 runs to 17 residues. With 4 bases clipped from V and 4 bases from J, the junction kept 5 bases outside the gene matches. Per germline, CDR1 SGHNT and CDR2 YENEEA. DNA for the CDR3: TGTGCCAGCAGCTCCGGGACTAGCGGGGGGCCATACAATGAGCAGTTCTTC. It specifies CASSSGTSGGPYNEQFF.

The gene calls are TRBV11-2 and TRBJ2-2; weak D call: TRBD2 (5 bases). V was clipped by 2 bases and J by 7 bases, with 11 bases between them. Germline V lookup: CDR1 SGHAT, CDR2 FQNNGV. The CDR3 totals 14 residues. CDR3 amino acids: CASSLNSGFGELFF. The CDR3 DNA follows: TGTGCCAGCAGCTTAAATTCGGGGTTCGGGGAGCTGTTTTTT. The full variable domain, completed using reference TRBV11-2 and TRBJ2-2, is EAGVAQSPRYKIIEKRQSVAFWCNPISGHATLYWYQQILGQGPKLLIQFQNNGVVDDSQLPKDRFSAERLKGVDSTLKIQPAKLEDSAVYLCASSLNSGFGELFFGEGSRLTVL.

The rearrangement joins TRBV6-6 to TRBJ1-1; D unclear. Trimming pared 7 bases from V and 1 base from J, leaving 13 bases between. The CDR3 has 14 residues. Germline lookup yields CDR1 MNHNY and CDR2 SVGAGI (reference sequence). The CDR3 spells CASTLGRANTEAFF. In DNA, the CDR3 is TGTGCCAGCACTTTAGGACGGGCGAACACTGAAGCTTTCTTT.

The chain has TRBV30 and TRBJ2-7, with D perhaps given as TRBD1 or TRBD2 (5 bases each). The CDR3 extends over 13 amino acids. Deletions cut 1 base from V and 8 bases from J, with 15 bases between. Germline values: CDR1 GTSNPN, CDR2 SVGIG (reference sequence). In nucleotides, the CDR3 is TGTGCCTGGAGTGGAGAACCCCCGGGACAGCAGTACTTC. It specifies CAWSGEPPGQQYF.

The V call is TRBV7-2, the J call TRBJ1-1; a possible D gene is TRBD1 (5 bases). The CDR3 loop spans 16 amino acids. Trimming took 5 bases from V and 1 from J, leaving 17 bases between them. Per the germline V gene, CDR1 is SGHTA and CDR2 is FQGNSA. Here the CDR3 DNA reads TGTGCCAGCAGCCCACTTGGACTGGGGGGGAACACTGAAGCTTTCTTT. This encodes CASSPLGLGGNTEAFF.

The gene calls are TRBV6-5 and TRBJ2-3; 11 bases match TRBD1. With 6 bases clipped from V and 5 bases from J, the junction kept 7 bases outside the gene matches. The CDR3 has 15 residues. The germline V gene encodes CDR1 MNHEY and CDR2 SVGAGI. In nucleotides, the CDR3 is TGTGCCAGCAGCCTCGGGACAGGGGGAAGAGATACGCAGTATTTT. Encoded protein: CASSLGTGGRDTQYF.

This clone was detected a few times. V is TRBV28 and J is TRBJ1-5; 8 bases align to TRBD1. Losses at the gene ends were 10 bases for V and 7 bases for J; bases not matched to a gene: 9. The CDR3 is 13 residues long. Germline V CDR1 and CDR2: MDHEN, SYDVKM. The CDR3 protein is CAIHGTGGQPQHF. CDR3 nucleotide sequence: TGTGCCATCCATGGGACAGGAGGCCAGCCCCAGCATTTT.

This clone appeared once. Other DNA sequences in the same sample also yield this CDR3. V and J are TRBV7-2 and TRBJ2-7, with TRBD2 identical over 11 bases. The CDR3 runs 15 residues. V lost 1 base to trimming and J lost 2 bases; unmatched junction nucleotides: 1. Germline V CDR1 and CDR2: SGHTA, FQGNSA. As DNA, the CDR3 is TGTGCCAGCAGCTTAGGTAGCGGGGGGGCCTACGAGCAGTACTTC. Its translation: CASSLGSGGAYEQYF.

The chain uses TRBV30 and TRBJ2-2; 11 bases align to TRBD2. J was trimmed by 10 bases and V by 0 bases; bases with no gene match: 7. This CDR3 spans 15 amino acids. Germline loops: CDR1 GTSNPN, CDR2 SVGIG (reference sequence). The CDR3 region has the DNA TGTGCCTGGAGTGTGGCTAGCGGGGGGTATGAGGAGCTGTTTTTT. Translation gives CAWSVASGGYEELFF.

The V call is TRBV5-4, the J call TRBJ1-2, with a tentative D call TRBD1 (6 bases). V lost 6 bases to trimming and J lost 3 bases, with 15 bases between them. Germline values: CDR1 SGHNT, CDR2 YYREEE (reference sequence). This CDR3 comprises 14 residues. In nucleotides, the CDR3 is TGTGCCAGCAACCAGGGGCATAAGGACTATGGCTACACCTTC. As protein: CASNQGHKDYGYTF.

This chain uses TRBV28 with TRBJ1-4; 9 bases align to TRBD1. Trimming removed 6 bases from V and 8 bases from J; junction bases left unmatched: 10. CDR1 and CDR2 from the germline V gene are MDHEN and SYDVKM. CDR3 length equals 15 residues. For the CDR3, the DNA is TGTGCCAGCAGCTCCCCCGGGACAGGGCACGAAAAACTGTTTTTT. This translates into CASSSPGTGHEKLFF.

V usage is TRBV28 and J usage is TRBJ2-1; D is undetermined. CDR1 is MDHEN and CDR2 is SYDVKM in the germline V gene. This CDR3 is built from 13 residues. Trimming left V 6 bases short and J 4 bases short, with 10 bases between. The CDR3 loop reads CASRLGRYNEQFF. The CDR3 nucleotides read TGTGCCAGCAGGTTGGGCCGTTACAATGAGCAGTTCTTC.

This chain links TRBV21-1 with TRBJ2-5; TRBD1 is the table's D call and was not checked against the DNA. TRBV21-1 is classified as a pseudogene. This CDR3 comprises 14 residues. CDR3 sequence reads: CALSRGTGGETQYF. As DNA, the CDR3 is TGTGCCCTATCGCGTGGGACAGGGGGAGAGACCCAGTACTTC.

V and J are TRBV9 and TRBJ2-7, with 8 bases fitting TRBD1. This CDR3 has 14 amino acids. Germline trimming cut 4 bases from V and 6 bases from J; bases unmatched to any gene: 9. CDR1 is SGDLS, CDR2 YYNGEE, per germline. The CDR3 loop reads CASSKGQVPREQYF. CDR3 DNA: TGTGCCAGCAGCAAGGGACAGGTTCCGCGCGAGCAGTACTTC.

The chain is built from TRBV6-1 and TRBJ2-1; 9 bases align to TRBD2. Germline V CDR1 and CDR2: MNHNS, SASEGT. The CDR3 covers 17 residues. The V gene end was trimmed by 2 bases and the J gene end by 5 bases; junction bases not matched to a gene: 10. The CDR3 sequence is CASSELLNAGGHNEQFF. The CDR3 bases are TGTGCCAGCAGTGAACTTCTTAATGCGGGGGGGCACAATGAGCAGTTCTTC.

This chain connects TRBV29-1 to TRBJ2-1; TRBD2 matches 8 bases. CDR1 is SQVTM and CDR2 is ANQGSEA in the germline V gene. This CDR3 is 15 amino acids long. J lost 7 bases, V lost 1 base, and 9 bases had no gene match. CDR3 coding DNA: TGCAGCGTTGAAGCGAGGCGGGGGGCCTGGAATGAGCAGTTCTTC. This sequence encodes CSVEARRGAWNEQFF.

This clone appeared a few times. The chain links TRBV30 to TRBJ1-4, with D tentatively TRBD1 (6 bases). V gave up 4 bases and J gave up 8 bases, with 17 bases separating them. Germline V gene sequence: CDR1 GTSNPN, CDR2 SVGIG (reference sequence). This CDR3 has 14 amino acids. The chain's CDR3 is CAWNGGGLGEKLFF. CDR3 nucleotide sequence: TGTGCCTGGAATGGAGGGGGTCTAGGGGAAAAACTGTTTTTT.

This clone has a handful of counts. J is TRBJ1-1 and V is TRBV6-5; tentative D call: TRBD1 (6 bases). The germline V gene encodes CDR1 MNHEY and CDR2 SVGAGI. The CDR3 is 14 amino acids. Between the trimmed V and J ends, which lost 0 bases and 1 base, there was a span of 6 bases. The CDR3: CASSYSTGNTEAFF. CDR3 in DNA: TGTGCCAGCAGTTACTCGACAGGGAACACTGAAGCTTTCTTT.

This clone was counted many times. The chain joins TRBV30 to TRBJ2-3; possibly TRBD2 for D (6 bases). Germline-derived CDR1 and CDR2 are GTSNPN and SVGIG (reference sequence). With 5 bases removed from V and 0 bases from J, the gap between germline ends came to 15 bases. The CDR3 is made up of 15 amino acids. The CDR3 DNA reads TGTGCCTGGGGAGGAGGGGCGCTTAGCACAGATACGCAGTATTTT. Encoded protein: CAWGGGALSTDTQYF.

This chain uses TRBV4-3 with TRBJ2-1; D gene unclear. Germline V gene data show CDR1 as LGHNA and CDR2 as YSLEER. The V gene lost 0 bases and the J gene lost 4 bases, with 7 bases spanning the gap. This CDR3 region has 14 residues. The CDR3 DNA reads TGCGCCAGCAGCCAAGAAGTCTCTTACAATGAGCAGTTCTTC. Translation gives CASSQEVSYNEQFF.